This entry lists 7 T cell receptor beta chains sequenced from one sample in a study of kidney transplant recipient with SARS-CoV-2 infection. MiXCR, run by TCRdb on the reads, gives a single entry per CDR3 protein. This table has fewer than 250,000 distinct CDR3 sequences, under 30% appearing once. This material consisted of a blood sample, taken at baseline and between days 110 and 120 from a kidney transplant recipient. These TCRs come from a male patient in his thirties who had COVID-19 and was a kidney transplant recipient. Some T cells may have come from the graft donor.

There are many counts of this clonotype. This chain connects TRBV10-2 to TRBJ1-2; D remains unclear. This CDR3 contains 17 residues. V lost 2 bases, J lost 4 bases, and 20 bases lay in between. The germline CDR1 and CDR2 sequences are WSHSY and SAAADI. CDR3 nucleotide sequence: TGCGCCAGCAGTGAGGGCTCCACTTCTAGAAAGACCTATGGCTACACCTTC. It is translated as CASSEGSTSRKTYGYTF.

The gene calls are TRBV3-1 and TRBJ2-3; D possibly uses TRBD1 or TRBD2 (6 bases each). CDR1 and CDR2 from the germline V gene are LGHDT and YNNKEL (reference sequence). The V end lost 3 bases, the J end lost 2 bases, and 12 bases lay between the germline ends. The CDR3 sequence is 15 residues long. CDR3 residues: CASSHRGRDTDTQYF. DNA of the CDR3: TGTGCCAGCAGCCACCGGGGGCGGGACACAGATACGCAGTATTTT.

Regarding this clonotype: A clone one base away is much larger, so this may be a read error. This sequence joins TRBV3-1 and TRBJ2-5; D gene ambiguous. Germline V CDR1 and CDR2: LGHDT, YNNKEL (reference sequence). This CDR3 has 17 residues. CDR3 in amino acids: CAGSVATPISFSETQYF. CDR3 sequence (DNA): TGTGCCGGCAGCGTAGCTACTCCCATTTCTTTCTCTGAGACCCAGTACTTC.

V and J are TRBV28 and TRBJ1-2; D uncertain. The germline V gene has CDR1 MDHEN and CDR2 SYDVKM. The germline V and J ends were trimmed by 4 bases and 4 bases, with 22 bases remaining between them. The CDR3 is made up of 17 amino acids. Here the CDR3 reads CASSYLCPRRKTYGYTF. The CDR3 bases are TGTGCCAGCAGTTACCTGTGTCCTCGACGAAAGACCTATGGCTACACCTTC.

This clonotype was seen at least ten times. V and J are TRBV6-5 and TRBJ2-7, with 9 bases matching TRBD1. The trim removed 0 bases at V and 6 bases at J, leaving 6 bases unmatched. The CDR3 runs 15 residues. Germline V CDR1 and CDR2: MNHEY, SVGAGI. The DNA for the CDR3 is TGTGCCAGCAGTTACTCGAGGGACAGGGCTCTCGAGCAGTACTTC. Translation: CASSYSRDRALEQYF.

This clonotype was seen repeatedly, ten times or more. This rearrangement joins TRBV12-3 or TRBV12-4 to TRBJ2-1; D tentatively fits TRBD1 or TRBD2 (6 bases each). Trimming took off 10 bases at V and 6 bases at J, with 16 bases between the two ends. CDR3 length: 13 amino acids. CDR3 amino acids: CAITTGGFNEQFF. The CDR3 DNA reads as TGTGCCATTACGACAGGAGGGTTCAATGAGCAGTTCTTC.

This clonotype has at least ten counts. This rearrangement joins TRBV6-2 or TRBV6-3 to TRBJ1-4; 7 nucleotides match TRBD1. CDR3 length equals 15 residues. The junction had 9 bases not matched to a gene; V was cut back by 6 bases and J by 5 bases. Germline V CDR1 and CDR2: MNHEY, SVGEGT. DNA for the CDR3: TGTGCCAGCAGCCCTGGGACAGCGGAAAATGAAAAACTGTTTTTT. This codes for CASSPGTAENEKLFF.